A selection of T cell receptor beta chains follows, all from one sample in a study of CD8 T cells in ankylosing spondylitis. TCRdb redid the calling of the 5' RACE reads with MiXCR, one entry per CDR3 protein. The sample has some 330,000 distinct CDR3 sequences; 8% are singletons. Sequencing was done on a sample of blood, either unsorted or a sorted T cell fraction (not recorded which). Receptor source: a male donor with ankylosing spondylitis. Both conserved end residues are part of each CDR3. Fields, in order: D gene, clone size, J gene, V gene, CDR3 DNA, CDR3 protein. D genes are given only for firm matches. Clone sizes are given selectively: once, few, many, or a class where the clone is expanded.

>TRBD2|.|TRBJ2-7|TRBV5-1
TGCGCCAGCAGCCTACGGACTAGCTCTTTCGACTACGAGCAGTACTTC
CASSLRTSSFDYEQYF
>.|many|TRBJ2-1|TRBV7-2
TGTGCCAGCAGCTTAGGGCTGGGAGGCAATGAGCAGTTCTTC
CASSLGLGGNEQFF
>.|many|TRBJ2-1|TRBV12-3/TRBV12-4
TGTGCCAGCAGTTTTTTGACATCCAACTACAATGAGCAGTTCTTC
CASSFLTSNYNEQFF
>.|many|TRBJ2-3|TRBV7-2
TGTGCCAGCAGCTTAGCCCCTCCTCGGGCTGGAACAGATACGCAGTATTTT
CASSLAPPRAGTDTQYF
>TRBD1|.|TRBJ1-4|TRBV5-5
TGTGCCAGCAGCGACCTCCGGGACAGAACTAATGAAAAACTGTTTTTT
CASSDLRDRTNEKLFF
>.|many|TRBJ2-4|TRBV5-1
TGCGCCAGCAGCTTGATGGGGCCAGACAAAAACATTCAGTACTTC
CASSLMGPDKNIQYF
>TRBD2|.|TRBJ2-2|TRBV5-6
TGTGCCAGCAGCTTTCCTACGACTAGCCCCACAGTTGCCGGGGAGCTGTTTTTT
CASSFPTTSPTVAGELFF
>TRBD1|.|TRBJ1-1|TRBV28
TGTGCCAGCAGTCCGAAACCGGGACAGGGGTTGAGGGCTTTCTTT
CASSPKPGQGLRAFF
>.|few|TRBJ2-5|TRBV21-1
TGTGCCAGCAGCAAATGGGGCGGGCCCCCTTACGAGACCCAGTACTTC
CASSKWGGPPYETQYF
>TRBD2|many|TRBJ2-7|TRBV9
TGTGCCAGCAGCGTAGCAACGGGAGGAACCTACGAGCAGTACTTC
CASSVATGGTYEQYF
>.|few|TRBJ1-5|TRBV27
TGTGCCAGCAGACCATCCAGGGGAAATGTTTATAGCAATCAGCCCCAGCATTTT
CASRPSRGNVYSNQPQHF
>.|.|TRBJ1-1|TRBV20-1
TGCAGTGCTAGACCCCCCGTGGGAGGGAAAGCTTTCTTT
CSARPPVGGKAFF
>TRBD2|.|TRBJ2-1|TRBV6-4
TGTGCCAGCCGGGAGGACCAGACCGATGAGCAGTTCTTC
CASREDQTDEQFF
>.|many|TRBJ2-5|TRBV6-6
TGTGCCAGCAGTCAACCAGAGGGGACCCAGTACTTC
CASSQPEGTQYF
>TRBD2|few|TRBJ2-1|TRBV5-1
TGCGCCAGCACTTACGGTGGGGGGGACAATGAGCAGTTCTTC
CASTYGGGDNEQFF
>.|many|TRBJ2-7|TRBV28
TGTGCCAGCAGCGCCCTGGGGGACTTCCTTTACGAGCAGTACTTC
CASSALGDFLYEQYF
>.|few|TRBJ1-1|TRBV20-1
TGCAGTGCTAGAGATTTGCGATTCATGAACACTGAAGCTTTCTTT
CSARDLRFMNTEAFF
>TRBD2|few|TRBJ2-7|TRBV12-3/TRBV12-4
TGTGCCAGCAAAAAAGGGCTAGCGGGCCCCTACGAGCAGTACTTC
CASKKGLAGPYEQYF
>TRBD1|few|TRBJ2-1|TRBV6-2/TRBV6-3
TGTGCCAGCAGTAAAGGGACAGGTAGGGCCTACAATGAGCAGTTCTTC
CASSKGTGRAYNEQFF
>TRBD1|.|TRBJ2-3|TRBV20-1
TGCAGTGCTAGTGAAGCCGAGACAGGGGGCACAGATACGCAGTATTTT
CSASEAETGGTDTQYF
>.|.|TRBJ1-2|TRBV10-2
TGCGCCAGCAGTGAGCCTCCGACAAACCCAGGCTACACCTTC
CASSEPPTNPGYTF
>.|.|TRBJ1-5|TRBV20-1
TGCAGTGCCCCCGCGACAGGCCAAAATCAGCCCCAGCATTTT
CSAPATGQNQPQHF
>.|many|TRBJ1-5|TRBV20-1
TGCAGTGCCACGAGGGGGAACCAGCCCCAGCATTTT
CSATRGNQPQHF
>.|.|TRBJ2-7|TRBV30
TGTGCCTGGGGGAAGTGGAACTACGAGCAGTACTTC
CAWGKWNYEQYF
>.|few|TRBJ2-7|TRBV7-9
TGTGCCAGCAGCTTAGCGGGCGGGAAGGTTAACGAGCAGTACTTC
CASSLAGGKVNEQYF
>TRBD1|.|TRBJ2-1|TRBV29-1
TGCAGCGCTCCCGGTGTCGGGGGACAGGGAGGCAATGAGCAGTTCTTC
CSAPGVGGQGGNEQFF
>TRBD1|.|TRBJ2-7|TRBV27
TGTGCCAGCAGTTTATCGGGCGGACAGGTCTACGAGCAGTACTTC
CASSLSGGQVYEQYF
>.|many|TRBJ1-1|TRBV29-1
TGCAGCGTTGCTGCGCTCGGCTACGGAGCTTTCTTT
CSVAALGYGAFF
>TRBD1|.|TRBJ1-1|TRBV12-3/TRBV12-4
TGTGCCAGCAGTTTTCCGGGACAGGGGCCAGTGAACACTGAAGCTTTCTTT
CASSFPGQGPVNTEAFF
>TRBD1|few|TRBJ2-7|TRBV6-1
TGTGCCAGCAGCCGGGACAGGGGCCGTCACGAGCAGTACTTC
CASSRDRGRHEQYF
>TRBD2|.|TRBJ2-7|TRBV11-2
TGTACCAGCAGCTTAGAGCCTTTAGCGGGAGGCTACGAGCAGTACTTC
CTSSLEPLAGGYEQYF
>TRBD2|.|TRBJ2-7|TRBV15
TGTGCCACCAGCAGAGGTCAGCGGGAGGGCCGCGACGAGCAGTACTTC
CATSRGQREGRDEQYF
>.|.|TRBJ1-2|TRBV6-2/TRBV6-3
TGTGCCAGCAGCTACTCCTCGGGGGACTATGGCTACACCTTC
CASSYSSGDYGYTF
>.|many|TRBJ2-7|TRBV7-2
TGTGCCAGCAGCCAACCCACGGGAGAGAAGTACGAGCAGTACTTC
CASSQPTGEKYEQYF
>.|.|TRBJ2-7|TRBV4-3
TGCGCCAGCAGCCAAGATGACGGGCCCGCCTACGAGCAGTACTTC
CASSQDDGPAYEQYF
>.|.|TRBJ2-7|TRBV25-1
TGTGCCAGCAGTCCAGGGAATGTCGAGCAGTACTTC
CASSPGNVEQYF
>.|.|TRBJ2-7|TRBV7-2
TGTGCCAGCAATCAGCCTCCTACGGCGTACGAGCAGTACTTC
CASNQPPTAYEQYF
>.|few|TRBJ1-6|TRBV20-1
TGCAGTGCTAGATCTGGAGTGGACCGACATTCACCCCTCCACTTT
CSARSGVDRHSPLHF
>.|few|TRBJ2-7|TRBV20-1
TGCAGTGCTTCTATCTACTCCTACGAGCAGTACTTC
CSASIYSYEQYF
>.|.|TRBJ2-7|TRBV5-1
TGCGCCAGCAGCCCCCAAAACTCCTACGAGCAGTACTTC
CASSPQNSYEQYF
>TRBD2|.|TRBJ2-7|TRBV5-1
TGCGCCAGCAGCTTGGCTTCGCCGGGAGGTTCCTACGAGCAGTACTTC
CASSLASPGGSYEQYF
>.|many|TRBJ1-6|TRBV6-1
TGTGCCATCAGAGGGGAGAGGGAAGGATCACCCCTCCACTTT
CAIRGEREGSPLHF
>.|few|TRBJ2-2|TRBV6-2/TRBV6-3
TGTGCCAGCAGTTCTCGGAGCGGGCAAACGAACACCGGGGAGCTGTTTTTT
CASSSRSGQTNTGELFF
>.|many|TRBJ2-1|TRBV12-3/TRBV12-4
TGTGCCAGCAGTGGAGGTGACAATGAGCAGTTCTTC
CASSGGDNEQFF
>.|.|TRBJ2-3|TRBV28
TGTGCCAGCAGCGTGGGGGCGGGCAGGGCGTATTTT
CASSVGAGRAYF
>.|few|TRBJ2-7|TRBV12-3/TRBV12-4
TGTGCCAGCAGTTTAGCGCCTAGCCCGGTCTACGAGCAGTACTTC
CASSLAPSPVYEQYF